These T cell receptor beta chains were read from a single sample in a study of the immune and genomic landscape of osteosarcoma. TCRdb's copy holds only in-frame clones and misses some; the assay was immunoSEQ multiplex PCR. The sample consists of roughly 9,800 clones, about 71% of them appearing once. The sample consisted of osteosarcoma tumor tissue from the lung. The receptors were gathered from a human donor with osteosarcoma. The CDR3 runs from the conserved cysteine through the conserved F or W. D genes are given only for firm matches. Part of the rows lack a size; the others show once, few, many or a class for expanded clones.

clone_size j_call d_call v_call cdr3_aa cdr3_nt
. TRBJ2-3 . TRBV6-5 CASSYLGRDTDTQYF TGTGCCAGCAGTTACCTGGGGAGAGACACAGATACGCAGTATTTT
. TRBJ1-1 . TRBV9 CASSVASSPTAQKAFF TGTGCCAGCAGCGTAGCCTCTTCCCCGACAGCCCAGAAAGCTTTCTTT
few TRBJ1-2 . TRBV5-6 CASSLRSYGYTF TGTGCCAGCAGCTTGAGGAGTTATGGCTACACCTTC
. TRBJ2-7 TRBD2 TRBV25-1 CASRRDRGLAGNVYEQYF TGTGCCAGCAGGAGAGACCGAGGGCTAGCGGGGAACGTATACGAGCAGTACTTC
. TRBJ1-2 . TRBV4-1 CASNWNVAQGLNYGYTF TGCGCCAGCAACTGGAATGTGGCTCAGGGTCTTAACTATGGCTACACCTTC
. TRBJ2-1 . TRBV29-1 CSVEPPMRSSYNEQFF TGCAGCGTTGAACCACCGATGAGGAGCTCCTACAATGAGCAGTTCTTC
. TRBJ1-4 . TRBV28 CASSPLDSETEKLFF TGTGCCAGCAGCCCTCTCGACAGCGAAACTGAAAAACTGTTTTTT
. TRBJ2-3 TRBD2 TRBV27 CASTKAGGPGDTQYF TGTGCCAGCACCAAAGCGGGAGGGCCAGGAGATACGCAGTATTTT
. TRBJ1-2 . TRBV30 CAWSEQGYGYTF TGTGCCTGGAGTGAACAGGGCTATGGCTACACCTTC
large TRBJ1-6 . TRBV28 CASSLTGIRPLHF TGTGCCAGCAGCCTTACAGGGATCCGGCCCCTCCACTTT
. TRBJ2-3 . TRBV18 CASSRLDSYTQYF TGTGCCAGCTCACGACTAGACTCATATACGCAGTATTTT
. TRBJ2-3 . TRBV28 CASSLEYTQYF TGTGCCAGCAGTCTTGAATATACGCAGTATTTT
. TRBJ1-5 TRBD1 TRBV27 CASSLGPLGGGTGRFNQPQHF TGTGCCAGCAGTTTAGGACCCCTCGGGGGAGGGACAGGACGATTCAATCAGCCCCAGCATTTT
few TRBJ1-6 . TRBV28 CASRGLRNSPLHF TGTGCCAGCAGGGGGCTTCGTAATTCACCCCTCCACTTT
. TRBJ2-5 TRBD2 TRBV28 CASSLIAGGGSIPLQETQYF TGTGCCAGCAGCCTCATAGCGGGAGGGGGCTCGATACCCCTCCAAGAGACCCAGTACTTC
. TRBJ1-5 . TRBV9 CASSVQGDGQPQHF TGTGCCAGCAGCGTACAGGGAGATGGGCAGCCCCAGCATTTT
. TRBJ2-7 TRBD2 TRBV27 CASSIASGSYEQYF TGTGCCAGCTCCATAGCTAGCGGCTCCTACGAGCAGTACTTC
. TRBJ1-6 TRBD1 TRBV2 CASREDRSYNSPLHF TGTGCCAGCAGAGAGGACAGGTCCTATAATTCACCCCTCCACTTT
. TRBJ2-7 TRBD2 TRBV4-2 CASSQGPSGTSYEQYF TGTGCCAGCAGCCAAGGGCCTAGCGGAACCTCCTACGAGCAGTACTTC
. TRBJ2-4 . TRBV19 CASSGDLAKNIQYF TGTGCCAGTAGTGGGGACTTAGCCAAAAACATTCAGTACTTC
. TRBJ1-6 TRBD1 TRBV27 CASSYIRDRGRILNSPLHF TGTGCCAGCAGTTACATCCGGGACAGGGGGCGTATTTTGAATTCACCCCTCCACTTT
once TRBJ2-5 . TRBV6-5 CASSNTGTQETQYF TGTGCCAGCAGTAATACAGGTACACAAGAGACCCAGTACTTC
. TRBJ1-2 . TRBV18 CASQVGQMNGYTF TGTGCCAGCCAGGTAGGACAGATGAATGGCTACACCTTC
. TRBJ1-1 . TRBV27 CASSLLGALNTEAFF TGTGCCAGCAGTTTATTGGGGGCGTTGAACACTGAAGCTTTCTTT
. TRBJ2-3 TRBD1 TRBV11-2 CASSFRQGGTDTQYF TGTGCCAGCAGCTTTAGACAGGGGGGCACAGATACGCAGTATTTT
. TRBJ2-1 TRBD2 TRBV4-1 CASRTGLAGDNEQFF TGCGCCAGCAGGACGGGACTAGCGGGAGACAATGAGCAGTTCTTC
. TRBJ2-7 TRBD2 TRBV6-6 CASSYGLAGDEQYF TGTGCCAGCAGTTACGGACTAGCGGGAGACGAGCAGTACTTC
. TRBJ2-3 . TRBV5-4 CASSFPLSTDTQYF TGTGCCAGCAGCTTCCCTCTGAGCACAGATACGCAGTATTTT
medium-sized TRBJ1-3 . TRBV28 CASSERGSGGNTIYF TGTGCCAGCAGCGAGAGGGGAAGTGGAGGAAACACCATATATTTT
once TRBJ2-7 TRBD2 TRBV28 CASNRFGGDEQYF TGTGCCAGCAATAGATTCGGGGGGGACGAGCAGTACTTC
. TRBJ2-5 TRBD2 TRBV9 CASSVDERLAGDETQYF TGTGCCAGCAGCGTAGATGAGAGGTTAGCGGGTGACGAGACCCAGTACTTC
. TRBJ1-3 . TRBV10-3 CAIRSQGGKGNTIYF TGTGCCATCCGTAGCCAGGGCGGTAAAGGAAACACCATATATTTT
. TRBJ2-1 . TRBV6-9 CASPSTPPEQFF TGTGCCAGCCCGTCTACCCCACCCGAGCAGTTCTTC
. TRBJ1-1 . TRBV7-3 CASSSAGANTEAFF TGTGCCAGCAGCTCCGCAGGGGCGAACACTGAAGCTTTCTTT
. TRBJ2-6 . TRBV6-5 CASSTRVSGANVLTF TGTGCCAGCAGTACGAGGGTGTCAGGGGCCAACGTCCTGACTTTC
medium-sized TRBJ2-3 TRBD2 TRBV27 CASSATSATDTQYF TGTGCCAGCAGTGCGACTAGCGCCACAGATACGCAGTATTTT
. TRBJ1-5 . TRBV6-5 CASSPSPQSNQPQHF TGTGCCAGCAGCCCATCCCCCCAGAGCAATCAGCCCCAGCATTTT
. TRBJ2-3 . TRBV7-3 CASSAGAVTDTQYF TGTGCCAGCAGCGCCGGGGCAGTTACAGATACGCAGTATTTT
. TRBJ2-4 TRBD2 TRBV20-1 CRALAGDIQYF TGCAGGGCACTAGCGGGGGACATTCAGTACTTC
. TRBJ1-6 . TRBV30 CAWSSPGRRHNNSPLHF TGTGCCTGGAGCTCACCGGGAAGGCGGCATAATAATTCACCCCTCCACTTT
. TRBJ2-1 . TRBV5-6 CASSFQDREQFF TGTGCCAGCAGCTTTCAAGACCGTGAGCAGTTCTTC
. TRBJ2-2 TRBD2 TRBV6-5 CASSSLAGDTGELFF TGTGCCAGCAGTTCACTAGCGGGAGACACCGGGGAGCTGTTTTTT
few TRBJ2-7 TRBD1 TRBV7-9 CASSLVQGASSYEQYF TGTGCCAGCAGCTTAGTGCAGGGGGCTAGCTCCTACGAGCAGTACTTC
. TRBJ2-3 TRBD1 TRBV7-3 CASSSATGGLIDTQYF TGTGCCAGCAGCTCAGCCACAGGGGGGTTGATTGATACGCAGTATTTT
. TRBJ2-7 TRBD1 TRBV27 CASSPDRGDTYEQYF TGTGCCAGCAGTCCCGACAGGGGGGATACCTACGAGCAGTACTTC
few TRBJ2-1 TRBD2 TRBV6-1 CASRRTGRNNEQFF TGTGCCAGCAGACGCACCGGGAGGAACAATGAGCAGTTCTTC
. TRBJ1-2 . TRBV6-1 CASSEAGTSYGYTF TGTGCCAGCAGTGAAGCTGGGACCAGCTATGGCTACACCTTC
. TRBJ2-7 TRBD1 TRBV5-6 CASSLFYNRGHEQYF TGTGCCAGCAGCTTGTTTTATAACAGGGGCCACGAGCAGTACTTC
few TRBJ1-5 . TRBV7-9 CASSLGTDNQPQHF TGTGCCAGCAGCTTAGGGACGGATAATCAGCCCCAGCATTTT